Each of the 17 T cell receptor beta chains below was sequenced from the same sample in a study of brain T cells in children with intractable seizures. TCRdb's copy holds only in-frame clones and misses some; the assay was immunoSEQ multiplex PCR. The sample lists about 340,000 clones; roughly 93% were seen once. Time point indicated: blood from clinic visit 5 months post-surgery; TSC patient then seizure free. Material: peripheral blood, obtained about 5 months after surgery. The receptors were gathered from a boy younger than two with tuberous sclerosis and intractable seizures.

The chain joins TRBV21-1 to TRBJ2-3; the DNA was not used to check the table's D call, TRBD1. TRBV21-1 is labeled a pseudogene. The CDR3 is 18 amino acids. CDR3 loop: CASSKVGRARTGTDTQYF. Written as DNA, the CDR3 is TGTGCCAGCAGCAAAGTGGGCAGGGCCCGTACTGGCACAGATACGCAGTATTTT.

The chain couples TRBV12-3 or TRBV12-4 to TRBJ2-3, with a tentative D call TRBD2 (6 bases). The CDR3 length is 13 residues. Trimming shortened V by 5 bases and J by 2 bases, and 8 bases separated the two germline ends. The CDR3 region is CASSGGNTDTQYF. The CDR3 nucleotides are TGTGCCAGCAGTGGGGGGAACACAGATACGCAGTATTTT.

The chain joins TRBV28 to TRBJ1-1; 10 bases are shared with TRBD1. V gave up 3 bases and J gave up 7 bases; unmatched junction bases: 8. CDR3 length: 15 amino acids. CDR1 is MDHEN, CDR2 SYDVKM, per germline. Written as DNA, the CDR3 is TGTGCCAGCAGTTTCGGGACAGGGGTGGTTAGTGAAGCTTTCTTT. Protein: CASSFGTGVVSEAFF.

The chain combines TRBV6-5 with TRBJ2-4; D is perhaps TRBD1 (5 bases). The CDR3 runs to 15 residues. CDR1 and CDR2 from the germline V gene are MNHEY and SVGAGI. Trimming shortened V by 7 bases and J by 2 bases, and 15 bases separated the two germline ends. The CDR3 loop reads CASNQGVQPKNIQYF. CDR3 nucleotide sequence: TGTGCCAGCAATCAAGGGGTGCAGCCCAAAAACATTCAGTACTTC.

The V gene is TRBV10-1, the J gene TRBJ1-6, with 7 nucleotides matching TRBD1. Germline V lookup: CDR1 WNHNN, CDR2 SYGVQD (reference sequence). V lost 3 bases, J lost 9 bases, and 2 bases stayed unmatched. The CDR3 is made up of 13 amino acids. CDR3 DNA: TGCGCCAGCAGTGAAAGACAGGGTTCACCCCTCCACTTT. Amino acids: CASSERQGSPLHF.

This clone was picked up a small number of times. The chain links TRBV19 to TRBJ2-7, with TRBD2 matching over 13 bases. Per the germline V gene, CDR1 is LNHDA and CDR2 is SQIVND (reference sequence). CDR3 length: 17 amino acids. The trim removed 6 bases at V and 3 bases at J, leaving 11 bases unmatched. The CDR3 protein is CASSYGTSGDGFYEQYF. CDR3 DNA: TGTGCCAGTAGCTACGGGACTAGCGGGGACGGATTCTACGAGCAGTACTTC.

J is TRBJ2-4 and V is TRBV4-1, with a weak D call TRBD2 (5 bases). The V gene lost 0 bases and the J gene lost 3 bases, with 15 bases spanning the gap. The length of the CDR3 is 17 residues. CDR1 and CDR2 from the germline V gene are MGHRA and YSYEKL. The CDR3 coding sequence is TGCGCCAGCAGCCAAGATTTTAGGGTGGAGGTCAAAAACATTCAGTACTTC. Its protein is CASSQDFRVEVKNIQYF.

This chain links TRBV13 with TRBJ2-1; TRBD2 matches at 7 bases. CDR3 length: 14 residues. The V gene end was trimmed by 1 base and the J gene end by 7 bases; junction bases not matched to a gene: 4. Germline CDR1 is PRHDT and CDR2 is FYEKMQ (reference sequence). DNA for the CDR3: TGTGCCAGCAGCTTAGCGGGGGGAATTAATGAGCAGTTCTTC. Translation gives CASSLAGGINEQFF.

V is TRBV28 and J is TRBJ1-5; D remains unclear. Germline CDR1 is MDHEN and CDR2 is SYDVKM. This CDR3 is 13 amino acids long. V was pared by 9 bases and J by 7 bases, with 16 bases between. The CDR3 loop reads CASKTPTGQPQHF. The CDR3 DNA is TGTGCCAGTAAAACACCAACTGGGCAGCCCCAGCATTTT. Looking up the rest from reference TRBV28 and TRBJ1-5 gives the full variable domain: DVKVTQSSRYLVKRTGEKVFLECVQDMDHENMFWYRQDPGLGLRLIYFSYDVKMKEKGDIPEGYSVSREKKERFSLILESASTNQTSMYLCASKTPTGQPQHFGDGTRLSIL.

CDR3 nucleotides: TGCGCCAGCAGCAAGGTGGGCGAGCAGTACTTC. This sequence encodes CASSKVGEQYF. The rearrangement links TRBV5-1 to TRBJ2-7; D is unclear. CDR1 SGHRS and CDR2 YFSETQ come from the germline V gene. Trimming took off 4 bases at V and 6 bases at J, with 8 bases between the two ends. The length of the CDR3 is 11 residues.

The chain combines TRBV6-5 with TRBJ1-3; unclear D gene. CDR1 MNHEY and CDR2 SVGAGI come from the germline V gene. Trimming took off 2 bases at V and 0 bases at J, with 11 bases between the two ends. The CDR3 consists of 16 residues. The CDR3 reads CASSYARQLSGNTIYF. CDR3 DNA: TGTGCCAGCAGTTACGCCCGGCAACTCTCTGGAAACACCATATATTTT.

This clone has at least ten counts. The sample holds other DNA sequences that translate to the same CDR3. V is TRBV9 and J is TRBJ2-3; D unresolved. V shed 0 bases and J shed 4 bases, with 9 bases lying between them. Per germline, CDR1 SGDLS and CDR2 YYNGEE. This CDR3 region has 14 residues. DNA of the CDR3: TGTGCCAGCAGCGTAGCTAGTATCCCAGATACGCAGTATTTT. As protein: CASSVASIPDTQYF.

DNA of the CDR3: TGTGCCAGCAGTCACCTGCCGGGACTAACCACCCAAGAGACCCAGTACTTC. This translates into CASSHLPGLTTQETQYF. The chain combines TRBV27 with TRBJ2-5; TRBD2 agrees at 7 bases. The CDR3 loop spans 17 amino acids. Germline V gene sequence: CDR1 MNHEY, CDR2 SMNVEV (reference sequence). J lost 1 base, V lost 5 bases, and 13 bases had no gene match.

The rearrangement joins TRBV6-6 to TRBJ2-1, with 12 bases that match TRBD2. J lost 3 bases, V lost 5 bases, and 5 bases had no gene match. This CDR3 has 16 residues. Germline values: CDR1 MNHNY, CDR2 SVGAGI (reference sequence). CDR3 bases: TGTGCCAGCAGTCGAACTAGCGGGAGGCACTACAATGAGCAGTTCTTC. Translation: CASSRTSGRHYNEQFF.

This chain joins TRBV4-1 and TRBJ2-3; TRBD2 matches at 14 bases. This CDR3 has 20 amino acids. Germline lookup yields CDR1 MGHRA and CDR2 YSYEKL. After removal of 0 bases from V and 3 bases from J, the junction contained 11 bases not matched to a gene. The CDR3 sequence is CASSQEPGLAGDHPTDTQYF. CDR3 in DNA: TGCGCCAGCAGCCAAGAGCCGGGACTAGCGGGGGACCACCCTACAGATACGCAGTATTTT.

This clone showed up just a few times. V is TRBV10-3 and J is TRBJ2-7, with D possibly matching TRBD2 (5 bases). This CDR3 has 13 amino acids. Germline V gene data show CDR1 as ENHRY and CDR2 as SYGVKD. Trimming left V 4 bases short and J 2 bases short, with 9 bases between. CDR3 DNA sequence: TGTGCCATCAGTGTCGTCGGGGCCTACGAGCAGTACTTC. This encodes CAISVVGAYEQYF.

Here the CDR3 reads CASSQDPRAGLAGGRGAKNIQYF. CDR3 DNA sequence: TGTGCCAGCAGCCAAGATCCGCGCGCGGGACTAGCGGGAGGGAGGGGAGCCAAAAACATTCAGTACTTC. The J gene is TRBJ2-4, the V gene TRBV4-2; 16 nucleotides match TRBD2. The CDR3 is 23 amino acids. With V trimmed by 0 bases and J by 0 bases, 14 bases remained unmatched. The germline CDR1 and CDR2 sequences are LGHNA and YNFKEQ.